This T cell receptor beta chain is drawn from a study of cytomegalovirus exposure and HLA in healthy donors. The study, taken as a whole, reports: Immune exposure information available was restricted to CMV serostatus.

Regarding this clone: What it binds is not known.

Per the germline V gene, CDR1 is SEHNR and CDR2 is FQNEAQ (reference sequence). Between the trimmed V and J ends, which lost 5 bases and 2 bases, there was a span of 13 bases. The CDR3 runs 14 residues. Amplification used 60 Vbeta primers and 13 Jbeta primers. Sequenced by immunoSEQ multiplex PCR; TCRdb stores in-frame clones only, minus some. Of 95,000 to 100,000 clones listed, more than 80% are singletons. The sequence came from a man aged 25-40 years in good health and CMV-seronegative. This chain joins TRBV7-9 and TRBJ2-7; D perhaps matches TRBD2 (5 bases). Sequences were obtained from PBMCs. CDR3 nucleotides: TGTGCCAGCAGCCCTCCGCGGGCAGCCTACGAGCAGTACTTC. It specifies CASSPPRAAYEQYF. The whole variable domain, filled in from reference TRBV7-9 and TRBJ2-7, reads DTGVSQNPRHKITKRGQNVTFRCDPISEHNRLYWYRQTLGQGPEFLTYFQNEAQLEKSRLLSDRFSAERPKGSFSTLEIQRTEQGDSAMYLCASSPPRAAYEQYFGPGTRLTVT.